The 27 T cell receptor beta chains below come from one sample, sequenced in a study of Ad26.COV2.S vaccination and SARS-CoV-2 variants. Treatment defined: about 20 received Ad26.COV2.S at low or high dose, single or two shots; about 5 received placebo; per-sample allocation not given. Day 63 following the first vaccine or placebo injection was when the samples were taken. Data came from immunoSEQ multiplex PCR; TCRdb stores just in-frame clones and leaves some out. The sample carries 350,000 to 400,000 clones, approximately 91% recorded once. Sequencing was performed on peripheral blood, taken in a trial of Ad26.COV2.S vaccine versus placebo. These receptors all stem from a person between 18 and 65 years old who received the Ad26.COV2.S COVID-19 vaccine or a placebo.

J is TRBJ1-1 and V is TRBV7-2; 9 positions agree with TRBD1. This CDR3 is built from 16 residues. The V gene's germline CDR1 is SGHTA and CDR2 FQGNSA. With 5 bases clipped from V and 6 bases from J, the junction kept 13 bases outside the gene matches. The CDR3 spells CASSLGPGTGSAEAFF. The CDR3 DNA follows: TGTGCCAGCAGCCTGGGGCCCGGGACAGGGTCGGCTGAAGCTTTCTTT. The entire variable domain, with the rest obtained from reference TRBV7-2 and TRBJ1-1, is as follows: GAGVSQSPSNKVTEKGKDVELRCDPISGHTALYWYRQSLGQGLEFLIYFQGNSAPDKSGLPSDRFSAERTGGSVSTLTIQRTQQEDSAVYLCASSLGPGTGSAEAFFGQGTRLTVV.

V gene TRBV30 combines with J gene TRBJ2-7; 9 bases align to TRBD1. Germline V gene lookup returns CDR1 GTSNPN and CDR2 SVGIG (reference sequence). With 2 bases clipped from V and 8 bases from J, the junction kept 10 bases outside the gene matches. The CDR3 extends over 14 amino acids. CDR3 DNA sequence: TGTGCCTGGAGTTCCCGGGACAGGGAAGTTAAGCAGTACTTC. Translated: CAWSSRDREVKQYF. Combining the CDR3 with reference TRBV30 and TRBJ2-7 gives the whole variable domain SQTIHQWPATLVQPVGSPLSLECTVEGTSNPNLYWYRQAAGRGLQLLFYSVGIGQISSEVPQNLSASRPQDRQFILSSKKLLLSDSGFYLCAWSSRDREVKQYFGPGTRLTVT.

The chain joins TRBV5-6 to TRBJ2-2; D may be TRBD2 (6 bases). V gave up 1 base and J gave up 3 bases, with 13 bases separating them. This CDR3 contains 16 residues. Germline-derived CDR1 and CDR2 are SGHDT and YYEEEE. The CDR3 protein is CASSLLGTLYTGELFF. The CDR3 coding sequence is TGTGCCAGCAGCTTGTTAGGGACTCTCTACACCGGGGAGCTGTTTTTT.

The chain couples TRBV15 to TRBJ2-1; no definite D call. This CDR3 comprises 13 residues. CDR1 and CDR2 from the germline V gene are LNHNV and YYDKDF (reference sequence). Trimming left V 0 bases short and J 9 bases short, with 9 bases between. This CDR3 reads CATSRDQAPEQFF. CDR3 nucleotides: TGTGCCACCAGCAGAGATCAGGCACCTGAGCAGTTCTTC.

In nucleotides, the CDR3 is TGTGCCAGCGGACCAAGGCTCATATCCTATAATTCACCCCTCCACTTT. Translated: CASGPRLISYNSPLHF. The J gene is TRBJ1-6, the V gene TRBV2; D is ambiguous. The CDR3 contains 16 residues. Germline CDR1 is SNHLY and CDR2 is FYNNEI. V was trimmed by 8 bases and J by 1 base, leaving 15 bases between them.

The chain employs TRBV7-2 and TRBJ2-7, with D perhaps assigned TRBD1 or TRBD2 (5 bases each). The germline CDR1 and CDR2 sequences are SGHTA and FQGNSA. V shed 5 bases and J shed 6 bases, with 14 bases lying between them. The CDR3 length is 13 residues. DNA for the CDR3: TGTGCCAGCAGCCCGTCGGGGCTGGCCGAGCAGTACTTC. Protein: CASSPSGLAEQYF.

The J gene is TRBJ2-5, the V gene TRBV4-1; D is undetermined. V gave up 0 bases and J gave up 5 bases, with 13 bases separating them. This CDR3 contains 15 residues. Germline V CDR1 and CDR2: MGHRA, YSYEKL. Here the CDR3 reads CASSQEPPPAETQYF. The CDR3 nucleotides are TGCGCCAGCAGCCAAGAGCCCCCCCCCGCGGAGACCCAGTACTTC.

The V gene is TRBV27, the J gene TRBJ1-6; TRBD1 might be the D (6 bases). The germline V and J ends were trimmed by 8 bases and 0 bases, with 11 bases remaining between them. Germline-derived CDR1 and CDR2 are MNHEY and SMNVEV (reference sequence). There are 15 residues in the CDR3. For the CDR3, the DNA is TGTGCCAGCTCCGGGGGCAACTCCTATAATTCACCCCTCCACTTT. Amino acids: CASSGGNSYNSPLHF.

The chain couples TRBV6-2 or TRBV6-3 to TRBJ1-5; TRBD1 matches at 9 bases. With V trimmed by 6 bases and J by 0 bases, 3 bases remained unmatched. There are 15 residues in the CDR3. Germline V gene lookup returns CDR1 MNHEY and CDR2 SVGEGT. CDR3 protein: CASSDRGTSNQPQHF. The CDR3 nucleotides are TGTGCCAGCAGCGACAGGGGGACTAGCAATCAGCCCCAGCATTTT.

The CDR3 sequence is CASSIGLAGAQETQYF. The CDR3 DNA follows: TGTGCCAGTAGTATCGGACTAGCGGGGGCCCAAGAGACCCAGTACTTC. The rearrangement links TRBV19 to TRBJ2-5, with TRBD2 matching over 13 bases. Germline loops: CDR1 LNHDA, CDR2 SQIVND (reference sequence). With V trimmed by 3 bases and J by 1 base, 2 bases remained unmatched. The CDR3 consists of 16 residues.

CDR3 loop: CASSYRTGSEAFF. The CDR3 DNA sequence: TGTGCCAGCAGTTATCGGACAGGGAGTGAAGCTTTCTTT. J is TRBJ1-1 and V is TRBV6-5, with 8 nucleotides matching TRBD1. Germline CDR1 is MNHEY and CDR2 is SVGAGI. With V trimmed by 3 bases and J by 7 bases, 4 bases remained unmatched. The CDR3 has 13 residues.

V is TRBV12-5 and J is TRBJ1-2; unclear D gene. The CDR3 consists of 16 residues. V lost 3 bases and J lost 4, with 18 bases in between. CDR1 LGHNT and CDR2 FRNRAP come from the germline V gene. In DNA, the CDR3 is TGTGCTAGTGGTTTAATTCCGAACGTCCTCGCCTATGGCTACACCTTC. Amino acids: CASGLIPNVLAYGYTF.

The genes are TRBV7-8 and TRBJ2-7, with TRBD1 identical over 8 bases. The CDR3 runs to 13 residues. Germline assignment: CDR1 SGHVS and CDR2 FQNEAQ. The J segment lost 8 bases and the V segment lost 5 bases, leaving 8 bases of the junction unmatched. For the CDR3, the DNA is TGTGCCAGCAGCGCCGGACAGGGAGTAAAGCAGTACTTC. The encoded protein is CASSAGQGVKQYF. Full variable domain (missing parts from reference TRBV7-8 and TRBJ2-7): GAGVSQSPRYKVAKRGQDVALRCDPISGHVSLFWYQQALGQGPEFLTYFQNEAQLDKSGLPSDRFFAERPEGSVSTLKIQRTQQEDSAVYLCASSAGQGVKQYFGPGTRLTVT.

This chain connects TRBV15 to TRBJ2-3, with unresolved D. Germline V gives CDR1 LNHNV, CDR2 YYDKDF (reference sequence). Trimming stripped 0 bases from V and 2 bases from J, with 9 bases between. The CDR3 has 15 amino acids. CDR3 nucleotide sequence: TGTGCCACCAGCAGAGAGCAAGCTACCACAGATACGCAGTATTTT. Protein sequence: CATSREQATTDTQYF.

V usage is TRBV6-2 or TRBV6-3 and J usage is TRBJ1-4, with D tentatively TRBD1 (5 bases). CDR3 length: 14 amino acids. Germline CDR1 reads MNHEY; CDR2 reads SVGEGT. V lost 2 bases to trimming and J lost 7 bases, with 11 bases between them. The CDR3 spells CASSYQGGSEKLFF. For the CDR3, the DNA is TGTGCCAGCAGTTACCAGGGTGGATCTGAAAAACTGTTTTTT.

V gene TRBV3-1 (or the pseudogene TRBV3-2) combines with J gene TRBJ2-5; 7 nucleotides match TRBD2. Germline CDR1 LGHDT, CDR2 YNNKEL (reference sequence). This CDR3 region has 16 residues. The trim removed 3 bases at V and 2 bases at J, leaving 9 bases unmatched. DNA for the CDR3: TGTGCCAGCAGCCATGCGCCTCTAGCGGTTCAAGAGACCCAGTACTTC. It yields the protein CASSHAPLAVQETQYF.

Only one count was recorded for this clone. CDR3: CASSYVTTGFPGQHF. CDR3 in DNA: TGTGCCAGCAGTTACGTAACAACAGGCTTCCCGGGACAGCATTTT. V usage is TRBV6-2 or TRBV6-3 and J usage is TRBJ1-5; D is possibly TRBD1 (5 bases). This CDR3 has 15 amino acids. In germline, CDR1 is MNHEY, CDR2 SVGEGT. The V end lost 2 bases, the J end lost 13 bases, and 21 bases lay between the germline ends.

The chain couples TRBV6-2 or TRBV6-3 to TRBJ1-2, with D uncertain. Trimming left V 0 bases short and J 2 bases short, with 7 bases between. This CDR3 contains 14 residues. The germline V gene has CDR1 MNHEY and CDR2 SVGEGT. In nucleotides, the CDR3 is TGTGCCAGCAGTTACTCCAGGCAGAACTATGGCTACACCTTC. Its protein is CASSYSRQNYGYTF.

The genes are TRBV6-1 and TRBJ2-7, with a tentative D call TRBD1 (5 bases). Germline-derived CDR1 and CDR2 are MNHNS and SASEGT. V lost 2 bases and J lost 6, with 11 bases in between. The CDR3 contains 13 residues. CDR3 nucleotide sequence: TGTGCCAGCAGTGAAAGTCAGGGTGGCGAGCAGTACTTC. Translation: CASSESQGGEQYF.

CDR3 nucleotides: TGTGCCAGCAGCCAAGAGTCTAACTATGGCTACACCTTC. Its protein product is CASSQESNYGYTF. The V and J genes are TRBV3-1 (or the pseudogene TRBV3-2) and TRBJ1-2, with D hard to call. The CDR3 runs 13 residues. With 0 bases removed from V and 0 bases from J, the gap between germline ends came to 2 bases. Looked up from germline, CDR1 is LGHDT and CDR2 is YNNKEL (reference sequence).

This clone came up once. V and J are TRBV11-2 and TRBJ1-1; D perhaps matches TRBD1 (6 bases). The length of the CDR3 is 15 residues. Germline CDR1 is SGHAT and CDR2 is FQNNGV. The V end lost 5 bases, the J end lost 3 bases, and 16 bases lay between the germline ends. The CDR3 nucleotides are TGTGCCAGCAGCCTAATAGGGGGACGCGACACTGAAGCTTTCTTT. Its translation: CASSLIGGRDTEAFF.

This chain links TRBV25-1 with TRBJ2-5, with a weak D call TRBD1 (6 bases). Looked up from germline, CDR1 is MGHDK and CDR2 is SYGVNS. Trimming stripped 3 bases from V and 1 base from J, with 12 bases between. This CDR3 has 15 residues. CDR3 nucleotides: TGTGCCAGCAGTGATCACACAGGGAGCCAAGAGACCCAGTACTTC. The encoded protein is CASSDHTGSQETQYF.

The chain recombines TRBV6-6 with TRBJ1-1; no clear D gene. CDR1 and CDR2 (germline): MNHNY, SVGAGI (reference sequence). The CDR3 contains 15 residues. V was shortened by 0 bases and J by 5 bases, with 13 bases between the two germline ends. CDR3 coding DNA: TGTGCCAGCAGTTACTCGAATATTGAGGGTACTGAAGCTTTCTTT. Its translation: CASSYSNIEGTEAFF.

The chain links TRBV19 to TRBJ1-2; D not resolved. This CDR3 comprises 15 residues. Germline CDR1 is LNHDA and CDR2 is SQIVND (reference sequence). With 0 bases removed from V and 7 bases from J, the gap between germline ends came to 15 bases. The chain's CDR3 is CASSIEEVGRGGYTF. Written as DNA, the CDR3 is TGTGCCAGTAGTATAGAGGAGGTGGGCAGAGGTGGCTACACCTTC.

This chain connects TRBV19 to TRBJ2-7; TRBD1 aligns across 10 bases. Germline CDR1 LNHDA, CDR2 SQIVND (reference sequence). V shed 4 bases and J 0 bases; nucleotides not matched to a gene: 3. This CDR3 has 15 amino acids. CDR3 in DNA: TGTGCCAGTAGTAGGGGACAGGGGCACTCCTACGAGCAGTACTTC. Its translation: CASSRGQGHSYEQYF.

The rearrangement links TRBV7-2 to TRBJ2-7, with 9 bases lining up with TRBD1. The germline CDR1 and CDR2 sequences are SGHTA and FQGNSA. The CDR3 totals 14 residues. V shed 3 bases and J 2 bases; nucleotides not matched to a gene: 2. Here the CDR3 reads CASSLRQGAYEQYF. The CDR3 DNA reads as TGTGCCAGCAGCTTGAGACAGGGGGCCTACGAGCAGTACTTC.

The chain carries TRBV3-1 (or the pseudogene TRBV3-2) and TRBJ2-5; 9 nucleotides agree with TRBD2. CDR3 size: 16 residues. Germline assignment: CDR1 LGHDT and CDR2 YNNKEL (reference sequence). V gave up 3 bases and J gave up 2 bases; unmatched junction bases: 7. The CDR3 protein is CASSQRLAGGQETQYF. CDR3 DNA sequence: TGTGCCAGCAGCCAGCGCTTGGCGGGGGGGCAAGAGACCCAGTACTTC.